The clone carrying this T cell receptor beta chain appeared a single time. CDR3 size: 16 residues. Germline CDR1 is SEHNR and CDR2 is FQNEAQ (reference sequence). V lost 5 bases and J 0 bases, leaving 14 bases between the germline ends. The sample is drawn from a study of cytomegalovirus exposure and HLA in healthy donors. The PCR was carried out with 60 Vbeta primers and 13 Jbeta primers. TCRdb's table, derived via immunoSEQ multiplex PCR, lists solely in-frame clones and lacks some. The sample has 150,000 to 200,000 clones; 70% to 80% are singletons. The specimen sequenced was PBMCs. The TCR comes from a man aged 45-65 years in good health and CMV-seropositive. V usage is TRBV7-9 and J usage is TRBJ1-3; D possibly corresponds to TRBD1 (6 bases). CDR3 sequence reads: CASSRLDSRSGNTIYF. Written as DNA, the CDR3 is TGTGCCAGCAGCCGTCTGGACAGCCGCTCTGGAAACACCATATATTTT.